Listed below are T cell receptor beta chains from one sample, sequenced in a study of T-cell reconstitution after alpha-beta-depleted transplantation in children. TCRdb passed the PCR reads through MiXCR, listing each CDR3 protein once. Of around 500,000 distinct CDR3 sequences in the sample, more than 20% were seen once. The source was PBMCs, mostly from graft donor cells, collected 360 days after TCRalphabeta/CD19-depleted stem cell transplant. Receptors originate from a boy under two years old who had a stem cell transplant for acute myeloid leukemia, so the T cells may come from the graft donor. Both conserved end residues are part of each CDR3. D genes are given only for firm matches. Clone size is stated in some rows and not others, as once, few, many or a class when expanded.

J	V	D	size	DNA	CDR3
TRBJ2-1	TRBV12-5	TRBD1	.	TGTGCTAGTGGTAACGACAGGGGCGACTACAATGAGCAGTTCTTC	CASGNDRGDYNEQFF
TRBJ1-5	TRBV10-3	.	.	TGTGCCATCAGACCTCAGGACGGACAGCCCCAGCATTTT	CAIRPQDGQPQHF
TRBJ2-3	TRBV24-1	.	.	TGTGCCACCAGTGGCGACCGCACTACTACCACAGATACGCAGTATTTT	CATSGDRTTTTDTQYF
TRBJ1-1	TRBV7-9	TRBD1	many	TGTGCCAGCAGCCATCCCGGGACAGGGGACACTGAAGCTTTCTTT	CASSHPGTGDTEAFF
TRBJ1-6	TRBV12-3/TRBV12-4	.	.	TGTGCCAGCAGTTTAGACGGCAGGGGAGGGAATTCACCCCTCCACTTT	CASSLDGRGGNSPLHF
TRBJ2-3	TRBV12-3/TRBV12-4	TRBD2	many	TGTGCCAGCAGTTTCCCGGGACTAAGCACAGATACGCAGTATTTT	CASSFPGLSTDTQYF
TRBJ2-5	TRBV20-1	TRBD2	many	TGCAGTGCCAGAAGCGGGGGGGCCGCTGAGACCCAGTACTTC	CSARSGGAAETQYF
TRBJ1-1	TRBV3-1	.	.	TGTGCCAGCAGCCAAGGGACAGTAATGAACACTGAAGCTTTCTTT	CASSQGTVMNTEAFF
TRBJ2-3	TRBV20-1	TRBD2	many	TGCAGTGCTACGACGAACCCAAAACTAGCGGGGGTTCGCACAGATACGCAGTATTTT	CSATTNPKLAGVRTDTQYF
TRBJ1-2	TRBV4-3	TRBD1	.	TGCGCCAGCAGCCAAGCTCCGGGACAGCTTAACTATGGCTACACCTTC	CASSQAPGQLNYGYTF
TRBJ2-1	TRBV11-2	.	few	TGTGCCAGCAGCTTAAATAACCCTTTGAGCTCCTACAATGAGCAGTTCTTC	CASSLNNPLSSYNEQFF
TRBJ2-1	TRBV29-1	.	many	TGCAGCGTTTCGCGGGACTCAGCCTCCTACAATGAGCAGTTCTTC	CSVSRDSASYNEQFF
TRBJ2-3	TRBV5-1	.	.	TGCGCCAGCAGCCCCCGAGCAGGGAGGGGGATCCTCACAGATACGCAGTATTTT	CASSPRAGRGILTDTQYF
TRBJ2-7	TRBV20-1	.	.	TGCAGTGCCAAAGTTCCCTTTGGGGGGGCTTCCTACGAGCAGTACTTC	CSAKVPFGGASYEQYF
TRBJ2-7	TRBV20-1	.	.	TGCAGTGCCTACCCCCCCGGCGGACAGTTCTACGAGCAGTACTTC	CSAYPPGGQFYEQYF
TRBJ2-5	TRBV7-2	TRBD2	.	TGTGCCAGCAGCTTACAGCGGGGAATGATAGAGACCCAGTACTTC	CASSLQRGMIETQYF
TRBJ2-5	TRBV7-9	.	.	TGTGCCAGCAAAGGGGCTTTCCAAGAGACCCAGTACTTC	CASKGAFQETQYF
TRBJ2-5	TRBV7-9	.	many	TGTGCCAGCAGCTTAGCGGGGATTGGGGAGACCCAGTACTTC	CASSLAGIGETQYF
TRBJ1-4	TRBV7-9	.	many	TGTGCCAGCAGCTGGGGATTGACAGGACCTAATGAAAAACTGTTTTTT	CASSWGLTGPNEKLFF
TRBJ2-1	TRBV10-3	TRBD2	many	TGTGCCATCACCTCGGGACTAGCGGGGGGGAGAGATGAGCAGTTCTTC	CAITSGLAGGRDEQFF
TRBJ2-2	TRBV20-1	TRBD1	many	TGCAGTGCTATTGACAGGGGATGGCTGTTTTTT	CSAIDRGWLFF
TRBJ1-2	TRBV5-6	.	many	TGTGCCAGCAGCTGGTCCAGGGATGAGGACTATGGCTACACCTTC	CASSWSRDEDYGYTF
TRBJ1-1	TRBV29-1	.	few	TGCAGCGTTCCGGGACGGTCGAACACTGAAGCTTTCTTT	CSVPGRSNTEAFF
TRBJ2-1	TRBV6-5	.	few	TGTGCCAGCAGTTATTCGGGGTATCCACGCGATGAGCAGTTCTTC	CASSYSGYPRDEQFF
TRBJ2-5	TRBV20-1	.	.	TGCAGTGCTAGATGGATGGGGTCCAGGGAGACCCAGTACTTC	CSARWMGSRETQYF
TRBJ1-3	TRBV20-1	.	.	TGCAGTGCTGGCAAGAGTTGGGGAACGTACTCTGGAAACACCATATATTTT	CSAGKSWGTYSGNTIYF
TRBJ2-2	TRBV5-6	.	many	TGTGCCAGCAGCTTGCCCTCCGGGGAGCTGTTTTTT	CASSLPSGELFF
TRBJ2-5	TRBV20-1	.	few	TGCAGTGCTCGGAGGACAGCCGATTTCCAAGAGACCCAGTACTTC	CSARRTADFQETQYF
TRBJ1-2	TRBV7-2	.	.	TGTGCCAGCAGCCCTCACCCGGCAGGTGGGGACTATGGCTACACCTTC	CASSPHPAGGDYGYTF
TRBJ2-1	TRBV6-1	TRBD2	.	TGTGCCAGCACCCAAAAGCGGGGCGCCTACAATGAGCAGTTCTTC	CASTQKRGAYNEQFF
TRBJ2-3	TRBV27	TRBD2	many	TGTGCCAGCAGCCCTCCACTCGGACTAGCGGGGGTCACAGATACGCAGTATTTT	CASSPPLGLAGVTDTQYF
TRBJ2-3	TRBV5-1	TRBD2	.	TGCGCCAGCAGCCCGGGGGGGGGACACACCACAGATACGCAGTATTTT	CASSPGGGHTTDTQYF
TRBJ2-1	TRBV2	.	few	TGTGCCAGCAGTATAGGAGATGAGCAGTTCTTC	CASSIGDEQFF
TRBJ2-1	TRBV20-1	.	.	TGCAGTGCTCCGTATGGGGCCGCCTCCTACAATGAGCAGTTCTTC	CSAPYGAASYNEQFF
TRBJ2-7	TRBV4-2	.	few	TGTGCCAGCAGCCAAGGTATGAGTAACGAGCAGTACTTC	CASSQGMSNEQYF
TRBJ1-4	TRBV12-3/TRBV12-4	TRBD1	.	TGTGCCAGCAGGCTCCCCGGGACAGGGGATGAAAAACTGTTTTTT	CASRLPGTGDEKLFF
TRBJ2-2	TRBV30	.	few	TGTGCCTGGAGTTCCGGCCTCGCGAACACCGGGGAGCTGTTTTTT	CAWSSGLANTGELFF
TRBJ1-6	TRBV20-1	.	few	TGCAGTGCTAGAGATCGTAGTCGCAATTCACCCCTCCACTTT	CSARDRSRNSPLHF
TRBJ2-1	TRBV20-1	TRBD2	few	TGCAGTGCCCGTTCGGGGCGGGGGGGCCTAGATGAGCAGTTCTTC	CSARSGRGGLDEQFF
TRBJ2-1	TRBV5-1	.	many	TGTGCCAGCAGTTTGGGAAGCTCCTACAATGAGCAGTTCTTC	CASSLGSSYNEQFF
TRBJ2-1	TRBV12-3/TRBV12-4	TRBD1	.	TGTGCCAGCAGTCCTCAACAGGGGAACGCTGTTTACAATGAGCAGTTCTTC	CASSPQQGNAVYNEQFF
TRBJ2-1	TRBV12-3/TRBV12-4	.	many	TGTGCCAGCAGTTTCGGTACCCGGGATGAGCAGTTCTTC	CASSFGTRDEQFF
TRBJ2-1	TRBV12-3/TRBV12-4	.	.	TGTGCCAGCAGTTTATGGGGACACAGCTCCTACAATGAGCAGTTCTTC	CASSLWGHSSYNEQFF